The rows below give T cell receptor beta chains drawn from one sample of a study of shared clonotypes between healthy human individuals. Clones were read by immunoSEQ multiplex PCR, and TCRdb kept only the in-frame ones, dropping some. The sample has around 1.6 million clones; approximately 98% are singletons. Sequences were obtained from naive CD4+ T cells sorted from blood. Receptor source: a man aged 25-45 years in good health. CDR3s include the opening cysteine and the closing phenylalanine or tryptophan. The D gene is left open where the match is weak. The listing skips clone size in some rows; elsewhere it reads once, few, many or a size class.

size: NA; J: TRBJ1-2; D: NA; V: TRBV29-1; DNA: TGCAGCGTTGAACCCAGGGTATCACATGGCTACACCTTC; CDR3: CSVEPRVSHGYTF
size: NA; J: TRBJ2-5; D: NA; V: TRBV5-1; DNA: TGCGCCAGCAGCTTGGGAGTAGGTACGATGGAGACCCAGTACTTC; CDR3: CASSLGVGTMETQYF
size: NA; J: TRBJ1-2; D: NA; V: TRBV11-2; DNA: TGTGCCAGCAGCTCCGAGAACTATGGCTACACCTTC; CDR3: CASSSENYGYTF
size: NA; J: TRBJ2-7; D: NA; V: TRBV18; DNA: TGTGCCAGCTCACCCCTTCCGAGGCAGTCCTACGAGCAGTACTTC; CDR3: CASSPLPRQSYEQYF
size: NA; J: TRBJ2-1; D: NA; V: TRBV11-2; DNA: TGTGCCAGCAGCTTAGAGCCAAACAATGAGCAGTTCTTC; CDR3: CASSLEPNNEQFF
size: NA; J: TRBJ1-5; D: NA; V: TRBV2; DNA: TGTGCCACTCGCCGCGGAGGGGCGGTTCAGCCCCAGCATTTT; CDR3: CATRRGGAVQPQHF
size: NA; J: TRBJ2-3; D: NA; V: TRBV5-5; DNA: TGTGCCAGCAGCTTGGGCAGGTCCACAGATACGCAGTATTTT; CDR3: CASSLGRSTDTQYF
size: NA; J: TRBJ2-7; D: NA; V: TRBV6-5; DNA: TGTGCCAGCACTGGGGTTGGGGCCTACGAGCAGTACTTC; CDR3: CASTGVGAYEQYF
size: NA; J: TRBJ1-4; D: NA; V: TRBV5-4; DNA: TGTGCCAGCAGCTCTGACAGGACTGGGCTGTTTTTT; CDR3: CASSSDRTGLFF
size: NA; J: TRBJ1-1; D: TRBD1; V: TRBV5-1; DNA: TGCGCCAGCAGCTTGGCGGGGACAGGGATGGGCACTGAAGCTTTCTTT; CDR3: CASSLAGTGMGTEAFF
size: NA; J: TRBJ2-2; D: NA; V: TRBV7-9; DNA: TGTGCCAGCAGTTTTGTGTCGGGGTTGGGCACCGGGGAGCTGTTTTTT; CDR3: CASSFVSGLGTGELFF
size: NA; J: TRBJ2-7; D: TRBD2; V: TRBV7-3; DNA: TGTGCCAGCAGCCCCGAGCTGGCTAGCGGGAGGGGCGAGCAGTACTTC; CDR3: CASSPELASGRGEQYF
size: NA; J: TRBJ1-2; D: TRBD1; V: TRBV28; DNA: TGTGCCAGCTTAACCGGGACAGGGTTGGTATCTAGAGGCTACACCTTC; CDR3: CASLTGTGLVSRGYTF
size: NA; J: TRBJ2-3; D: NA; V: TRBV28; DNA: TGTGCCAGTACAGGGAGACCTAGCACAGATACGCAGTATTTT; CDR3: CASTGRPSTDTQYF
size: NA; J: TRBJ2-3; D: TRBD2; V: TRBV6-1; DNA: TGTGCCAGCAGTGAAGGTGGTAGGCTAGCGGGAGTAGCAGATACGCAGTATTTT; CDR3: CASSEGGRLAGVADTQYF
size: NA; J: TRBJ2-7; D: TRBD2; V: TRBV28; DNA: TGTGCCAGCAGTCAGATAGGGCGGGAGGTCTACGAGCAGTACTTC; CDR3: CASSQIGREVYEQYF
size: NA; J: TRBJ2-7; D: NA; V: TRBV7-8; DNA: TGTGCCAGCAGCTTAGCTTCCTTAGCGAGGAGCTCCTACGAGCAGTACTTC; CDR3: CASSLASLARSSYEQYF
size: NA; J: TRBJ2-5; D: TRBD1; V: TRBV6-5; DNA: TGTGCCAGCAGTTACTGGGGACAGGGAGGAGAGACCCAGTACTTC; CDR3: CASSYWGQGGETQYF
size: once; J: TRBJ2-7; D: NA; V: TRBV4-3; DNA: TGCGCCAGCAGCCAAGATCAAGGAGGAGCCCAGACCTACGAGCAGTACTTC; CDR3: CASSQDQGGAQTYEQYF
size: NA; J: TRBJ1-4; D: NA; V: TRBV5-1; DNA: TGCGCCAGCAGCTCTGGACCGGGGACTACTAATGAAAAACTGTTTTTT; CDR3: CASSSGPGTTNEKLFF
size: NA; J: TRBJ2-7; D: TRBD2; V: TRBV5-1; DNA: TGCGCCAGCAGCGCCGGACTAGCGGGAGTTCGCGAGCAGTACTTC; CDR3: CASSAGLAGVREQYF
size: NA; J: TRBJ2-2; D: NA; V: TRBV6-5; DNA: TGTGCCAGCAGTTACTCGATGTTGCGGGCCACCGGGGAGCTGTTTTTT; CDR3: CASSYSMLRATGELFF
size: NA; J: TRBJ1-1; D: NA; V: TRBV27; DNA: TGTGCCAGCAGTCCCTCCAGGCAGAACACTGAAGCTTTCTTT; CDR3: CASSPSRQNTEAFF
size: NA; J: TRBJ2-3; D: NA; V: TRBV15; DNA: TGTGCCACCAGGGGCCATTGGGCAGATACGCAGTATTTT; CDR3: CATRGHWADTQYF
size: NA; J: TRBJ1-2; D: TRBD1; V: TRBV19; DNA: TGTGCCAGTAGTACCGTCGACAGGGGCGCCTATGGCTACACCTTC; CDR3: CASSTVDRGAYGYTF